The 20 T cell receptor beta chains in this list originate from one sample, sequenced in a study of T cells in tumors after PD-1 blockade. Only in-frame clones appear in the TCRdb table, and some are missing; sequencing was by immunoSEQ multiplex PCR. The sample has about 60,000 clones, approximately 79% seen once; the top ten hold about 4.5%. Sequences were derived from PBMCs, sampled after anti-PD-1 treatment. The receptor source for this set is a human donor with basal cell carcinoma.

The rearrangement uses TRBV5-1 and TRBJ1-2, with 9 bases fitting TRBD1. With 0 bases clipped from V and 8 bases from J, the junction kept 2 bases outside the gene matches. CDR1 and CDR2 from the germline V gene are SGHRS and YFSETQ. The CDR3 contains 13 residues. CDR3 DNA: TGCGCCAGCAGCTTGGGGGACAGGGAGGGCTACACCTTC. Protein sequence: CASSLGDREGYTF.

The J gene is TRBJ2-5, the V gene TRBV6-6; 9 positions agree with TRBD1. With 10 bases clipped from V and 4 bases from J, the junction kept 13 bases outside the gene matches. This CDR3 comprises 15 residues. From germline, CDR1 is MNHNY and CDR2 SVGAGI (reference sequence). The CDR3 protein is CATRRGDRDGETQYF. The CDR3 region has the DNA TGTGCCACCCGCCGCGGGGACAGGGACGGAGAGACCCAGTACTTC.

The CDR3 nucleotides are TGCGCCAGCAGCTTGGACTCGATGTCAGATACGCAGTATTTT. Translating it yields CASSLDSMSDTQYF. The rearrangement links TRBV5-1 to TRBJ2-3; D unresolved. From germline, CDR1 is SGHRS and CDR2 YFSETQ. V was clipped by 0 bases and J by 4 bases, with 9 bases between them. The CDR3 sequence is 14 residues long. Full variable domain (remainder filled in from reference TRBV5-1 and TRBJ2-3): KAGVTQTPRYLIKTRGQQVTLSCSPISGHRSVSWYQQTPGQGLQFLFEYFSETQRNKGNFPGRFSGRQFSNSRSEMNVSTLELGDSALYLCASSLDSMSDTQYFGPGTRLTVL.

This rearrangement joins TRBV2 to TRBJ1-1, with 9 bases aligning to TRBD1. The CDR3 covers 14 residues. Germline CDR1 is SNHLY and CDR2 is FYNNEI. Losses at the gene ends were 6 bases for V and 5 bases for J; bases not matched to a gene: 7. CDR3 amino acids: CASRLTGGMTEAFF. In nucleotides, the CDR3 is TGTGCCAGCAGATTGACAGGGGGTATGACTGAAGCTTTCTTT.

CDR3 in amino acids: CASSESGQRNEKLFF. As DNA, the CDR3 is TGTGCCAGCAGTGAATCGGGGCAGCGTAATGAAAAACTGTTTTTT. The chain couples TRBV6-1 to TRBJ1-4; D may be TRBD1 (5 bases). The germline gives CDR1 MNHNS, CDR2 SASEGT. V shed 2 bases and J shed 4 bases, with 11 bases lying between them. The CDR3 is 15 amino acids.

V is TRBV5-6 and J is TRBJ1-1, with unresolved D. Germline CDR1 reads SGHDT; CDR2 reads YYEEEE. Trimming took 0 bases from V and 3 from J, leaving 12 bases between them. The CDR3 consists of 15 residues. CDR3 bases: TGTGCCAGCAGCTTGGCTGGGGTTTGGGACACTGAAGCTTTCTTT. It translates to CASSLAGVWDTEAFF.

The genes are TRBV18 and TRBJ2-3; D gene ambiguous. The CDR3 covers 12 residues. Germline V gene sequence: CDR1 KGHSH, CDR2 LQKENI. Trimming removed 0 bases from V and 6 bases from J, with 4 bases in between. The CDR3 DNA reads as TGTGCCAGCTCACCACCGGGGGATACGCAGTATTTT. Translating it yields CASSPPGDTQYF. The full variable domain, its missing parts supplied by reference TRBV18 and TRBJ2-3, is NAGVMQNPRHLVRRRGQEARLRCSPMKGHSHVYWYRQLPEEGLKFMVYLQKENIIDESGMPKERFSAEFPKEGPSILRIQQVVRGDSAAYFCASSPPGDTQYFGPGTRLTVL.

This clone was observed a single time. CDR3 amino acids: CASILGGNTGELFF. Here the CDR3 DNA reads TGTGCCAGCATCCTTGGAGGGAACACCGGGGAGCTGTTTTTT. V usage is TRBV2 and J usage is TRBJ2-2; D may be TRBD2 (5 bases). The CDR3 consists of 14 residues. Trimming took off 7 bases at V and 1 base at J, with 10 bases between the two ends. Germline CDR1 and CDR2: SNHLY and FYNNEI.

This clone was seen a handful of times. The chain has TRBV5-1 and TRBJ1-1; TRBD1 is a possible D gene (5 bases). Trimming took off 0 bases at V and 1 base at J, with 10 bases between the two ends. Germline values: CDR1 SGHRS, CDR2 YFSETQ. CDR3 length equals 15 residues. This CDR3 reads CASSLAYGGNTEAFF. CDR3 coding DNA: TGCGCCAGCAGCTTGGCCTACGGGGGGAACACTGAAGCTTTCTTT.

There are a few counts of this clone. The genes are TRBV5-4 and TRBJ2-7; 9 bases are a match to TRBD1. CDR3 length: 15 amino acids. The V segment lost 4 bases and the J segment 0 bases; nucleotides outside the gene matches: 5. The germline V gene has CDR1 SGHNT and CDR2 YYREEE (reference sequence). The CDR3 DNA reads as TGTGCCAGCAGCATAAAGACAGGGGGCTCCTACGAGCAGTACTTC. Its translation is CASSIKTGGSYEQYF.

This clone has just a few counts. V is TRBV5-1 and J is TRBJ2-5; no definite D call. The CDR3 contains 15 residues. V gave up 4 bases and J gave up 1 base, with 14 bases separating them. The germline CDR1 and CDR2 sequences are SGHRS and YFSETQ. In nucleotides, the CDR3 is TGCGCCAGCAGCACAACCTGGACGACCCAAGAGACCCAGTACTTC. Translating it yields CASSTTWTTQETQYF.

This clone turned up a few times. V is TRBV6-6 and J is TRBJ2-1; 11 nucleotides agree with TRBD2. The CDR3 runs 15 residues. Germline trimming cut 0 bases from V and 8 bases from J; bases unmatched to any gene: 3. Germline V CDR1 and CDR2: MNHNY, SVGAGI (reference sequence). The chain's CDR3 is CASSYSTSGGYEQFF. CDR3 in DNA: TGTGCCAGCAGTTACTCTACTAGCGGGGGCTATGAGCAGTTCTTC.

The rearrangement joins TRBV27 to TRBJ1-2; possible D gene TRBD1, 5 bases. V gave up 6 bases and J gave up 4 bases, with 18 bases separating them. This CDR3 has 15 residues. Per germline, CDR1 MNHEY and CDR2 SMNVEV (reference sequence). Written as DNA, the CDR3 is TGTGCCAGCAGCCTTGCGTCAGGGACCTCCTATGGCTACACCTTC. It codes for CASSLASGTSYGYTF.

The chain links TRBV6-2 or TRBV6-3 to TRBJ2-5, with TRBD2 identical over 7 bases. V shed 4 bases and J 7 bases; nucleotides not matched to a gene: 9. Germline V gives CDR1 MNHEY, CDR2 SVGEGT. The CDR3 totals 14 residues. CDR3 sequence (DNA): TGTGCCAGCAGTTCCTGGGACTACCCAGGGACCCAGTACTTC. Translation gives CASSSWDYPGTQYF.

The chain has TRBV7-8 and TRBJ2-7, with D possibly being TRBD1 or TRBD2 (7 bases each). Deletions cut 4 bases from V and 1 base from J, with 20 bases between. Germline CDR1 and CDR2: SGHVS and FQNEAQ. The CDR3 is made up of 17 amino acids. CDR3 DNA: TGTGCCAGCAGCTCTCGACAGGGAGGGGGTTTATCCTACGAGCAGTACTTC. Its protein is CASSSRQGGGLSYEQYF.

This chain joins TRBV19 and TRBJ1-5, with 7 bases identical to TRBD1. The CDR3 loop spans 12 amino acids. CDR1 is LNHDA and CDR2 is SQIVND in the germline V gene (reference sequence). V lost 8 bases and J lost 2; bases outside the gene matches: 0. The CDR3: CASQGGNQPQHF. The CDR3 coding sequence is TGTGCCAGTCAGGGGGGCAATCAGCCCCAGCATTTT.

This clone was detected only a few times. V and J are TRBV10-3 and TRBJ2-1, with TRBD1 matching 7 bases. There are 14 residues in the CDR3. The V and J ends lost 11 bases and 0 bases, in that order; junction bases with no gene match: 7. Germline CDR1 ENHRY, CDR2 SYGVKD. CDR3 region: CAASGGSSYNEQFF. The CDR3 DNA follows: TGTGCCGCCTCAGGGGGTTCCTCCTACAATGAGCAGTTCTTC.

The chain employs TRBV28 and TRBJ2-7; the D is unclear. V lost 5 bases and J lost 0, with 14 bases in between. The germline CDR1 and CDR2 sequences are MDHEN and SYDVKM. The CDR3 runs to 15 residues. As DNA, the CDR3 is TGTGCCAGCAGTCCCCGTGGGGTAAGCTCCTACGAGCAGTACTTC. Amino acids: CASSPRGVSSYEQYF.

In its sample, this clone was seen a few times. This chain connects TRBV3-1 (or the pseudogene TRBV3-2) to TRBJ2-3; TRBD2 matches 8 bases. V lost 0 bases, J lost 5 bases, and 13 bases stayed unmatched. The CDR3 consists of 18 residues. Germline CDR1 and CDR2: LGHDT and YNNKEL (reference sequence). CDR3 protein: CASSQEWGRGAQRDTQYF. The CDR3 nucleotides read TGTGCCAGCAGCCAAGAGTGGGGGCGGGGGGCCCAAAGAGATACGCAGTATTTT.

The chain has TRBV7-2 and TRBJ1-4; D is unresolved. CDR3 length: 14 residues. Germline V gene lookup returns CDR1 SGHTA and CDR2 FQGNSA. V lost 5 bases and J 5 bases, leaving 12 bases between the germline ends. The CDR3, as DNA: TGTGCCAGCAGCACCTCGGACGGGAATGAAAAACTGTTTTTT. Encoded protein: CASSTSDGNEKLFF.